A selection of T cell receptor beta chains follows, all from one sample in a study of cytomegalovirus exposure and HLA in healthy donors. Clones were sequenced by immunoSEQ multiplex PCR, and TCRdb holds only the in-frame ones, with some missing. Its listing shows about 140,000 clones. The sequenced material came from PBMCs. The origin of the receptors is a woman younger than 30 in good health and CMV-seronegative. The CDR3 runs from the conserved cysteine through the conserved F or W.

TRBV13,CASSFAGGSYNEQFF
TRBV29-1,CSVGGTDNTEAFF
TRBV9,CASSASGEPWETQYF
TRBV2,CASSGDRGALVGNQPQHF
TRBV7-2,CASRQTSGLTDTQYF
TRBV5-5,CASSSPGGNTIYF
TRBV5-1,CASSLETRLNTEAFF
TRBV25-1,CASSDATTPFGGYTF
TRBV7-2,CASSLAGAQGAYGYTF
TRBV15,CATSRDFGGAETQYF
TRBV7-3,CASSLSGQGTDTQYF
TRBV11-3,CASSERTSGRAGELFF
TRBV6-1,CASSEEPGTGELFF
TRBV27,CASSLAGDNEQFF
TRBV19,CASSMSATNEKLFF
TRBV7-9,CASSSLAGNGYTF
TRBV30,CAWTLANVLTF
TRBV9,CASSVGPGVGGQPQHF
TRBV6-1,CASSLGRADLREQFF
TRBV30,CAWEPGGLNTEAFF
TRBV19,CASSMSSLNYGYTF
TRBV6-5,CASRGGPHTEAFF
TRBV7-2,CASSLARTSDYNEQFF
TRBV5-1,CASTTTGMNTEAFF
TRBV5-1,CASSLYGQVDEQYF
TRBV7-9,CASSLVPGSGNTIYF
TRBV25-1,CASSAGGPETQYF
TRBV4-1,CASSQEIVRDEAFF
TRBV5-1,CASSKDGQGGETQYF
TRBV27,CASSLTGRVGSGELFF
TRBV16,CASSRQGQGALDGYTF
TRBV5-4,CASSPEGGRADGELFF
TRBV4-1,CASSQGLGSYEQYF
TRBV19,CASSIGQGFDEQFF
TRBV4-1,CASSQVARAGGGEQYF
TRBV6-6,CASSSQTGGYEQYF
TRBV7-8,CASSFEAGGGTDTQYF
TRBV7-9,CASHLLRPSGIYGEQFF
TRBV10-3,CAISKGLAGSYEQYF
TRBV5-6,CASSLRLAGEETQYF
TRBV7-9,CASSSRDRVYEQYF
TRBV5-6,CASSFRGWAGANVLTF
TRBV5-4,CASSLPTGRREQYF
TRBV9,CASSGTSGTYNEQFF
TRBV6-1,CASSATGTGNTIYF
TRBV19,CASRNRVWSEKLFF
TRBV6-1,CASSAQLLYGYTF
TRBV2,CASSEEQGAAQPQHF
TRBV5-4,CASSTGTPNYGYTF
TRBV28,CASSSRGYGDTEAFF
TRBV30,CAWTGGRRQETQYF
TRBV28,CASSGPGLAGGADTQYF
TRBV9,CASSVGGTANTGELFF
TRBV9,CASSVDPGGRWGYTF
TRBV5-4,CASLDRGLNTEAFF
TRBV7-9,CASSSGLAVNEQFF
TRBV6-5,CASNKGHVDTEAFF
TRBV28,CASSTNLGTGGVNSGNTIYF